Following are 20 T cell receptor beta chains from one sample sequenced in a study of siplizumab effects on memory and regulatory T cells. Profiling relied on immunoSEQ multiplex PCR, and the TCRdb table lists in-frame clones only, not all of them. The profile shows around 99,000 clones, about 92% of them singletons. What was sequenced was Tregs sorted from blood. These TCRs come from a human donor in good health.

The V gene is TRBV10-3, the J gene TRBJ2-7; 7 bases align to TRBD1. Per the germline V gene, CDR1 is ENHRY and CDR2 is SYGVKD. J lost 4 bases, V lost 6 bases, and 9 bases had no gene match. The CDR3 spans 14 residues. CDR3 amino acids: CAISPTSTGYEQYF. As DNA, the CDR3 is TGTGCCATCAGCCCCACATCGACAGGGTACGAGCAGTACTTC.

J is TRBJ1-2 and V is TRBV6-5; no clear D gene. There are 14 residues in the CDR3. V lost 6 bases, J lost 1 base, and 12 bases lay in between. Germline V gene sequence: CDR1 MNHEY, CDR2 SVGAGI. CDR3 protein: CASRPGGLNYGYTF. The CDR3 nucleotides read TGTGCCAGCAGACCAGGAGGCCTTAACTATGGCTACACCTTC.

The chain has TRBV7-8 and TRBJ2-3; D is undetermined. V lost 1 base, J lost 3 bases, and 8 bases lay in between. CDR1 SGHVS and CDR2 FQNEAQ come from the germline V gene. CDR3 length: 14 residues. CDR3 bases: TGTGCCAGCAGCTTAGACGCGTCGACAGATACGCAGTATTTT. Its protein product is CASSLDASTDTQYF.

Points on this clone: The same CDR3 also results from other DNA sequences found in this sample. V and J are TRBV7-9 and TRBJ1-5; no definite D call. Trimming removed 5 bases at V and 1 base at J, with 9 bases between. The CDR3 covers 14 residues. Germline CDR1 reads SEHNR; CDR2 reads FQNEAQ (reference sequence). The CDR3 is CASSTGLSNQPQHF. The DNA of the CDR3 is TGTGCCAGCAGCACCGGACTGAGCAATCAGCCCCAGCATTTT. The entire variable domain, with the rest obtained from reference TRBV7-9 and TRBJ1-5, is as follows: DTGVSQNPRHKITKRGQNVTFRCDPISEHNRLYWYRQTLGQGPEFLTYFQNEAQLEKSRLLSDRFSAERPKGSFSTLEIQRTEQGDSAMYLCASSTGLSNQPQHFGDGTRLSIL.

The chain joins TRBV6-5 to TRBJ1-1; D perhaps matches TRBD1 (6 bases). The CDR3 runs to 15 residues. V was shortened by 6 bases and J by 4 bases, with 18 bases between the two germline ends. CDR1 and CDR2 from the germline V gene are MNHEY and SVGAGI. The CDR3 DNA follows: TGTGCCAGCAGGGCCCGGGACAAAAAGGGCACTGAAGCTTTCTTT. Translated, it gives CASRARDKKGTEAFF.

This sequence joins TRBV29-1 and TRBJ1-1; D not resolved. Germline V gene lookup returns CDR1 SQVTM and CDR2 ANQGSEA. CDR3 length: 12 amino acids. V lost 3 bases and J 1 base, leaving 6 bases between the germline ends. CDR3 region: CSVDGWNTEAFF. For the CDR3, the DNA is TGCAGCGTTGATGGGTGGAACACTGAAGCTTTCTTT. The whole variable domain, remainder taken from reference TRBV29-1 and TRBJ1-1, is SAVISQKPSRDICQRGTSLTIQCQVDSQVTMMFWYRQQPGQSLTLIATANQGSEATYESGFVIDKFPISRPNLTFSTLTVSNMSPEDSSIYLCSVDGWNTEAFFGQGTRLTVV.

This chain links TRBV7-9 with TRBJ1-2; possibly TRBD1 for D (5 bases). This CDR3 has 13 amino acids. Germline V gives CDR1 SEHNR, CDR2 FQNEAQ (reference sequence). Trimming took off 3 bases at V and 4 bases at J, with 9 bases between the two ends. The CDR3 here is CASSFDSGYGYTF. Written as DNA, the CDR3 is TGTGCCAGCAGCTTTGACAGTGGCTATGGCTACACCTTC.

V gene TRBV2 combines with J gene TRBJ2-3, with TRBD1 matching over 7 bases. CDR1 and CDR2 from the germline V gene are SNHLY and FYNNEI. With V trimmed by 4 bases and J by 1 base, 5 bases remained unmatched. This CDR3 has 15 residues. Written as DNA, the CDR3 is TGTGCCAGCAGTGTGGACAGGAGACGCACAGATACGCAGTATTTT. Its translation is CASSVDRRRTDTQYF.

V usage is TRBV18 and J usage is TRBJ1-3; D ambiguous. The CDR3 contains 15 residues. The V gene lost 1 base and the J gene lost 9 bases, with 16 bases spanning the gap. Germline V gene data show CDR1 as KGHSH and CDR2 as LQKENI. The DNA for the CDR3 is TGTGCCAGCTCACCACTTAACACGGCTCCGGGCACCATATATTTT. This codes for CASSPLNTAPGTIYF.

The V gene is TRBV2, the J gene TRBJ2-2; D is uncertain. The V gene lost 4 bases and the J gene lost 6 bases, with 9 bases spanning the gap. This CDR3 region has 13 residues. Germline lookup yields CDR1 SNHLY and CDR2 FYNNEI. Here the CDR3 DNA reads TGTGCCAGCAGTGTCGTGGTGTCCGGGGAGCTGTTTTTT. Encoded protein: CASSVVVSGELFF.

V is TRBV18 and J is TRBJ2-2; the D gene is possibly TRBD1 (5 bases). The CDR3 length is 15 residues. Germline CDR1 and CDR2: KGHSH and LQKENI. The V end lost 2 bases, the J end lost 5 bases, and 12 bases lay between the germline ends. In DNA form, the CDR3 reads TGTGCCAGCTCACCAAGGCAGGACAAGACCGGGGAGCTGTTTTTT. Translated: CASSPRQDKTGELFF.

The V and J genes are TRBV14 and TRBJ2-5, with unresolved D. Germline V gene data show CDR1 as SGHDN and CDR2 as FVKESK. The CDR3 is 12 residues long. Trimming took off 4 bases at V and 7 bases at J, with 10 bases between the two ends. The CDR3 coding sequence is TGTGCCAGCAGCCCGAGCTTTGGGACCCAGTACTTC. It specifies CASSPSFGTQYF.

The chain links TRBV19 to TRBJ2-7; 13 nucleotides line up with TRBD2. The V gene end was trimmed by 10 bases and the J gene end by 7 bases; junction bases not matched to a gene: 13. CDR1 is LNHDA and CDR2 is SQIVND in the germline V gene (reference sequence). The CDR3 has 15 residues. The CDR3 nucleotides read TGTGCCACCTCATCAGGGGCACTAGCGGGAGGGGAGCAGTACTTC. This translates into CATSSGALAGGEQYF.

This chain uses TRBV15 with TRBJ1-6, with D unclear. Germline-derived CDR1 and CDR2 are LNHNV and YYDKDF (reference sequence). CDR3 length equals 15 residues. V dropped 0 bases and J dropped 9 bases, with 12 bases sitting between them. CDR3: CATSRDMGGSSPLHF. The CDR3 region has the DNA TGTGCCACCAGCAGAGATATGGGCGGGAGTTCACCCCTCCACTTT. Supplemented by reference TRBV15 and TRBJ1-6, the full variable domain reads DAMVIQNPRYQVTQFGKPVTLSCSQTLNHNVMYWYQQKSSQAPKLLFHYYDKDFNNEADTPDNFQSRRPNTSFCFLDIRSPGLGDTAMYLCATSRDMGGSSPLHFGNGTRLTVT.

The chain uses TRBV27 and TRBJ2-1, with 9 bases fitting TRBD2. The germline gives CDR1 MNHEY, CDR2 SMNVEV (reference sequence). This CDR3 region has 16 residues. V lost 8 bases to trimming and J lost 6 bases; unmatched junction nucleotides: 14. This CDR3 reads CASRLVRGGLPNEQFF. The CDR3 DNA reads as TGTGCCAGCCGCCTGGTGCGGGGGGGCCTTCCCAATGAGCAGTTCTTC.

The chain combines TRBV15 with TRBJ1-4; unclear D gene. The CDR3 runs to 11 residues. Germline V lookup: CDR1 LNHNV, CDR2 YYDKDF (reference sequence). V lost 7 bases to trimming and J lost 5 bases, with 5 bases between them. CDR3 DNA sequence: TGTGCCACCAAGCGAAATGAAAAACTGTTTTTT. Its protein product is CATKRNEKLFF.

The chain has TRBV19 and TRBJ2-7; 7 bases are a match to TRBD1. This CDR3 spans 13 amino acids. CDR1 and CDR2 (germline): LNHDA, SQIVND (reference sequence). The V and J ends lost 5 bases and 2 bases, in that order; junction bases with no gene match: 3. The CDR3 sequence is CASSQGVAYEQYF. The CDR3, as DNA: TGTGCCAGTAGTCAGGGGGTAGCCTACGAGCAGTACTTC.

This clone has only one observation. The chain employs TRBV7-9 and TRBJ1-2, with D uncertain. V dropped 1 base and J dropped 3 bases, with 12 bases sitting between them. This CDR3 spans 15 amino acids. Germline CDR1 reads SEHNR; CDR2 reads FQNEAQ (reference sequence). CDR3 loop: CASSLVLSSYYGYTF. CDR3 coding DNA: TGTGCCAGCAGCTTAGTATTGAGCAGCTACTATGGCTACACCTTC. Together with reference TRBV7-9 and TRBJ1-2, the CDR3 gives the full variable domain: DTGVSQNPRHKITKRGQNVTFRCDPISEHNRLYWYRQTLGQGPEFLTYFQNEAQLEKSRLLSDRFSAERPKGSFSTLEIQRTEQGDSAMYLCASSLVLSSYYGYTFGSGTRLTVV.

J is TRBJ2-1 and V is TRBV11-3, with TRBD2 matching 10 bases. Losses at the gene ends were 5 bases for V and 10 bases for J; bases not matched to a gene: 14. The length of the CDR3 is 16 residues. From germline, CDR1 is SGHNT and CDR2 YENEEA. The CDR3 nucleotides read TGTGCCAGCAGCCCGGGGGCTAGCGGGAGTCGAGGGGAGCAGTTCTTC. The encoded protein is CASSPGASGSRGEQFF.

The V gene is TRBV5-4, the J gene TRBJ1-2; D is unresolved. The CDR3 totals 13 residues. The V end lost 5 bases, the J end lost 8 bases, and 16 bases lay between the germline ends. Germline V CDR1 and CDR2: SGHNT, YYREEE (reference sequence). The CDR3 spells CASSLSRAAGYTF. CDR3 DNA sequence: TGTGCCAGCAGTTTATCCCGGGCGGCGGGCTACACCTTC.